These T cell receptor beta chains were read from a single sample in a study of identical twins. TCRdb reprocessed the 5' RACE reads with MiXCR, giving one entry per CDR3 protein. The table lists around 1.7 million distinct CDR3 sequences, under 35% of them singletons. The sequenced material came from cord blood. All receptors derive from a newborn girl in good health. CDR3s include the opening cysteine and the closing phenylalanine or tryptophan. D genes are given only for firm matches. Not all rows give a size; the values are once, few, many and, for expanded clones, a class.

>-|-|14|TRBV2|TRBJ2-7
CASSEIQDSYEQYF
TGTGCCAGCAGTGAAATCCAGGACTCCTACGAGCAGTACTTC
>-|-|15|TRBV5-5|TRBJ1-5
CASSLGGRGYQPQHF
TGTGCCAGCAGCTTGGGCGGGAGGGGCTATCAGCCCCAGCATTTT
>-|TRBD1|12|TRBV20-1|TRBJ1-1
CSASKSQGGAFF
TGCAGTGCTAGTAAGTCACAGGGGGGAGCTTTCTTT
>-|-|14|TRBV6-5|TRBJ1-4
CASSYSGGPEKLFF
TGTGCCAGCAGTTACTCAGGGGGGCCTGAAAAACTGTTTTTT
>-|TRBD1|12|TRBV4-1|TRBJ2-2
CASTGGTGELFF
TGCGCCAGCACAGGGGGCACCGGGGAGCTGTTTTTT
>-|-|17|TRBV20-1|TRBJ1-2
CSARDRRRQATHQGYTF
TGCAGTGCTAGAGATCGCCGTAGACAGGCGACTCACCAAGGCTACACCTTC
>-|TRBD2|14|TRBV29-1|TRBJ2-7
CSVGGLAGGGRQYF
TGCAGCGTTGGGGGACTAGCGGGAGGTGGTAGGCAGTACTTC
>few|TRBD2|19|TRBV4-2|TRBJ2-1
CASSQEPQSSGSVYNEQFF
TGTGCCAGCAGCCAAGAGCCTCAGTCTAGCGGGAGCGTCTACAATGAGCAGTTCTTC
>-|TRBD2|18|TRBV27|TRBJ2-1
CAGMRVSILAGRYNEQFF
TGTGCCGGCATGCGGGTATCTATACTAGCGGGGCGATACAATGAGCAGTTCTTC
>-|-|14|TRBV25-1|TRBJ1-6
CASRLGPSNSPLHF
TGTGCCAGCAGACTCGGACCCTCTAATTCACCCCTCCACTTT
>-|-|11|TRBV6-2/TRBV6-3|TRBJ2-7
CASSHGPEQYF
TGTGCCAGCAGTCACGGGCCAGAGCAGTACTTC
>few|TRBD1|13|TRBV20-1|TRBJ2-5
CSAKKRGRETQYF
TGCAGTGCCAAGAAGAGGGGGCGAGAGACCCAGTACTTC
>few|-|16|TRBV20-1|TRBJ2-5
CSATKAGLAQRGTQYF
TGCAGTGCGACCAAGGCGGGGCTAGCCCAAAGAGGGACCCAGTACTTC
>-|-|13|TRBV6-1|TRBJ1-6
CASSEEADSPLHF
TGTGCCAGCAGTGAAGAGGCGGATTCACCCCTCCACTTT
>-|TRBD1|13|TRBV29-1|TRBJ2-7
CSVEGDRGDEQYF
TGCAGCGTCGAGGGGGACAGGGGGGACGAGCAGTACTTC
>-|TRBD1|15|TRBV7-9|TRBJ2-7
CASSTGGSPYNEQYF
TGTGCCAGCAGTACAGGGGGCAGTCCCTACAATGAGCAGTACTTC
>-|TRBD1|15|TRBV12-3/TRBV12-4|TRBJ1-2
CASREGVIQGRGYTF
TGTGCCAGCAGGGAGGGGGTGATACAGGGGCGAGGCTACACCTTC
>-|-|13|TRBV20-1|TRBJ2-7
CSARVPLAYEQYF
TGCAGTGCTAGAGTACCGTTGGCCTACGAGCAGTACTTC
>few|-|14|TRBV13|TRBJ2-3
CASSLVPKADTQYF
TGTGCCAGCAGCTTAGTCCCTAAAGCAGATACGCAGTATTTT
>many|TRBD2|12|TRBV28|TRBJ2-3
CATSGIRDTQYF
TGTGCTACCAGCGGGATTAGGGATACGCAGTATTTT
>-|-|14|TRBV20-1|TRBJ2-4
CSANLRLAKNIQYF
TGCAGTGCTAATTTGCGACTAGCCAAAAACATTCAGTACTTC
>few|TRBD1|15|TRBV11-2|TRBJ1-6
CASSPYRGHNSPLHF
TGTGCCAGCAGCCCATACAGGGGGCATAATTCACCCCTCCACTTT
>many|-|13|TRBV7-2|TRBJ2-3
CASSFTAADTQYF
TGTGCCAGCAGCTTCACAGCGGCAGATACGCAGTATTTT
>-|TRBD2|17|TRBV27|TRBJ2-4
CASSLRTSGFSYNEQYF
TGTGCCAGCAGTCTCCGGACTAGCGGGTTCTCCTACAATGAGCAGTACTTC
>few|-|14|TRBV3-1|TRBJ2-7
CASSIAVRAYEQYF
TGTGCCAGCTCAATTGCGGTCCGGGCCTACGAGCAGTACTTC
>few|-|15|TRBV27|TRBJ2-1
CASRTPGLLYNEQFF
TGTGCCAGCAGAACCCCGGGACTTCTCTACAATGAGCAGTTCTTC
>-|-|17|TRBV28|TRBJ1-5
CASSLRDPDSLNQPQHF
TGTGCCAGCAGTTTAAGGGACCCCGACAGTCTCAATCAGCCCCAGCATTTT
>few|-|16|TRBV4-1|TRBJ1-5
CASSQVGGQHNQPQHF
TGCGCCAGCAGCCAAGTGGGGGGTCAACACAATCAGCCCCAGCATTTT
>few|-|12|TRBV5-1|TRBJ2-7
CASGAQAYEQYF
TGCGCCAGCGGAGCACAGGCCTACGAGCAGTACTTC